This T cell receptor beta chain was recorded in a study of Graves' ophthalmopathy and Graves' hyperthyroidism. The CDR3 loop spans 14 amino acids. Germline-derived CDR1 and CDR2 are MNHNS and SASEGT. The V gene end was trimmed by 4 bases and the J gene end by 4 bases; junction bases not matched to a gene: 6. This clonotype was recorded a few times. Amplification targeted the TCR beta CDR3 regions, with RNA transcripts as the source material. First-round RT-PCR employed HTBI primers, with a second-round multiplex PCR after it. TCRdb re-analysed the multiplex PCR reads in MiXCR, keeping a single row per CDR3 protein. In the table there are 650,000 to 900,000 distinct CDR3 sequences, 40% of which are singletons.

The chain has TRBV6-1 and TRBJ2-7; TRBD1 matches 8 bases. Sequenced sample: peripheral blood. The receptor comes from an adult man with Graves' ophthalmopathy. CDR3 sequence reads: CASSVETGDYEQYF. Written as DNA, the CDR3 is TGTGCCAGCAGTGTAGAGACAGGGGATTACGAGCAGTACTTC.